This paragraph covers one TCR beta chain sequence. The antigen is unknown. Naive CD8 cells were CD45RO-negative, positively selected for CCR7, excluding terminally differentiated effector memory CD45RA+ cells. The entry originates in a study of shared clonotypes between healthy human individuals. Findings and caveats of the study: Larger estimated richness was generally recorded for naive subsets relative to memory subsets.

CDR1 MNHEY and CDR2 SMNVEV come from the germline V gene (reference sequence). V trimming: 4 bases; J trimming: 8 bases; junction bases outside the gene matches: 8. The CDR3 consists of 16 residues. Produced via immunoSEQ multiplex PCR; TCRdb's table is partial and in-frame only. The data show a few hundred thousand clones, with around 95% seen just once and about 0.11% held by the top ten. The source material was naive CD8+ T cells sorted from blood. The receptor's source is a woman aged 30 to 39 in good health. The chain employs TRBV27 and TRBJ2-1; TRBD2 matches 13 bases. The CDR3 is CASSSGLAGVSDEQFF. The CDR3 DNA sequence: TGTGCCAGCAGTTCCGGACTAGCGGGAGTGTCAGATGAGCAGTTCTTC.